This entry lists 3 T cell receptor beta chains sequenced from one sample in a study of T cells after yellow fever vaccination. TCRdb itself ran the 5' RACE reads through MiXCR, one entry per CDR3 protein. The sample has over 65,000 distinct CDR3 sequences; 10% to 15% are singletons. The source was CD8+ T cells not binding an NS4B(214-222) dextramer, sorted from PBMCs, collected 20 to 25 days after the first yellow fever vaccination. These receptors were obtained from a man in his late teens or twenties who received the YFV17D yellow fever vaccine.

This clonotype appeared a few times. V and J are TRBV7-9 and TRBJ2-1, with TRBD1 identical over 12 bases. With V trimmed by 8 bases and J by 8 bases, 10 bases remained unmatched. CDR3 size: 15 residues. Germline-derived CDR1 and CDR2 are SEHNR and FQNEAQ (reference sequence). The CDR3 loop is CASWVGTGGSDEQFF. CDR3 DNA sequence: TGTGCCAGCTGGGTGGGGACAGGGGGCTCAGATGAGCAGTTCTTC.

The CDR3 here is CASSLRPDIRNGYTF. The CDR3 region has the DNA TGTGCCAGCAGTTTGCGGCCTGACATCCGGAATGGCTACACCTTC. The rearrangement links TRBV27 to TRBJ1-2; D gene uncertain. This CDR3 contains 15 residues. Deletions cut 3 bases from V and 6 bases from J, with 17 bases between. The germline CDR1 and CDR2 sequences are MNHEY and SMNVEV (reference sequence).

The chain is built from TRBV4-3 and TRBJ2-5; maybe TRBD1 (5 bases). The CDR3 is made up of 14 amino acids. The V end was cut by 0 bases, the J end by 3 bases, with 8 bases between. Germline values: CDR1 LGHNA, CDR2 YSLEER. The CDR3, as DNA: TGCGCCAGCAGCCAAGAGGGCAGGGAAGAGACCCAGTACTTC. Its translation: CASSQEGREETQYF.